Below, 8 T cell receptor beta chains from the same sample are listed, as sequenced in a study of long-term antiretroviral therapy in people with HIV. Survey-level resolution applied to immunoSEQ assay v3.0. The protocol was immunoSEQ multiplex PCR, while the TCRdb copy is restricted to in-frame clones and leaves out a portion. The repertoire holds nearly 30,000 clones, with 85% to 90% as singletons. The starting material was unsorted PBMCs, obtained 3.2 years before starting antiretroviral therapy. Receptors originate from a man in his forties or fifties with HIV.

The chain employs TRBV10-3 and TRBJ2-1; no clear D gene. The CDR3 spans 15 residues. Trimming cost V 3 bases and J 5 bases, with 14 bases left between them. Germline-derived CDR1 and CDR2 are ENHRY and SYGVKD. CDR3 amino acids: CAISEVYDGDNEQFF. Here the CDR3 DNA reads TGTGCCATCAGTGAAGTCTATGACGGCGACAATGAGCAGTTCTTC.

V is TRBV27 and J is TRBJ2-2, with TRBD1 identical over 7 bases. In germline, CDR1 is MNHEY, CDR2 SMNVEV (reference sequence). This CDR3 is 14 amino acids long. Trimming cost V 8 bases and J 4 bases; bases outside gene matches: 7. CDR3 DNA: TGTGCCAGCTCGGGACAGAGTTTCACCGGGGAGCTGTTTTTT. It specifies CASSGQSFTGELFF.

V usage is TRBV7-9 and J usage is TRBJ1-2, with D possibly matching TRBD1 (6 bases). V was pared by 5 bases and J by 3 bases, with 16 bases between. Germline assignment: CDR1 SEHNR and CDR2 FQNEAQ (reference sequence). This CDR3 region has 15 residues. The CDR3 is CASSPNRASHYGYTF. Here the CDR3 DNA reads TGTGCCAGCAGCCCAAACAGGGCCTCTCACTATGGCTACACCTTC. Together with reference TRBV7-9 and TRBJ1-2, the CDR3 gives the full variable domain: DTGVSQNPRHKITKRGQNVTFRCDPISEHNRLYWYRQTLGQGPEFLTYFQNEAQLEKSRLLSDRFSAERPKGSFSTLEIQRTEQGDSAMYLCASSPNRASHYGYTFGSGTRLTVV.

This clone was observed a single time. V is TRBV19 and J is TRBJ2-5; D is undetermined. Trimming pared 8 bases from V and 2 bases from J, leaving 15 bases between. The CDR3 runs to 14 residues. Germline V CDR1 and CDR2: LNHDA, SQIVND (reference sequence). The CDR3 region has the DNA TGTGCCAGTGGGCTCTTCCTAGGACAAGAGACCCAGTACTTC. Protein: CASGLFLGQETQYF.

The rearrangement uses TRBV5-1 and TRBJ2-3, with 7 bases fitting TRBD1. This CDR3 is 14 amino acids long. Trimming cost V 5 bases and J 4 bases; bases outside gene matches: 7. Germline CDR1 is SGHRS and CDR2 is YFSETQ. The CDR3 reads CASRFRQGPDTQYF. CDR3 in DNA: TGCGCCAGCAGGTTTAGACAGGGACCAGATACGCAGTATTTT.

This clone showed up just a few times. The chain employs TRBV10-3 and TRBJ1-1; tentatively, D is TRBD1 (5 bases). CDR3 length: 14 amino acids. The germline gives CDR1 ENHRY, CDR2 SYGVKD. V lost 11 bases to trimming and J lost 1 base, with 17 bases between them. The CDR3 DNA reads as TGTGCCTCGACCTGGGGGGTGGGGAACACTGAAGCTTTCTTT. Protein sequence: CASTWGVGNTEAFF.

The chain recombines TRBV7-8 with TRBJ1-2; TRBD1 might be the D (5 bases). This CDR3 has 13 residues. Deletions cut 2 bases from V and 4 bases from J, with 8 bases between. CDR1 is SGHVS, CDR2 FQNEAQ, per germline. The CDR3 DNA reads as TGTGCCAGCAGCTTACGGGACGGCTATGGCTACACCTTC. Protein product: CASSLRDGYGYTF.

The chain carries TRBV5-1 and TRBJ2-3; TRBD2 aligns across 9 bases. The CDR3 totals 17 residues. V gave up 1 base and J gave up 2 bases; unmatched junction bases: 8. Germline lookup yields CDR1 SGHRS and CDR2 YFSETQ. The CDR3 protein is CASSLIRAGGTTDTQYF. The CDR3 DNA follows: TGCGCCAGCAGCTTGATCCGAGCGGGGGGAACCACAGATACGCAGTATTTT. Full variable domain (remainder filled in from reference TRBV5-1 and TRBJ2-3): KAGVTQTPRYLIKTRGQQVTLSCSPISGHRSVSWYQQTPGQGLQFLFEYFSETQRNKGNFPGRFSGRQFSNSRSEMNVSTLELGDSALYLCASSLIRAGGTTDTQYFGPGTRLTVL.